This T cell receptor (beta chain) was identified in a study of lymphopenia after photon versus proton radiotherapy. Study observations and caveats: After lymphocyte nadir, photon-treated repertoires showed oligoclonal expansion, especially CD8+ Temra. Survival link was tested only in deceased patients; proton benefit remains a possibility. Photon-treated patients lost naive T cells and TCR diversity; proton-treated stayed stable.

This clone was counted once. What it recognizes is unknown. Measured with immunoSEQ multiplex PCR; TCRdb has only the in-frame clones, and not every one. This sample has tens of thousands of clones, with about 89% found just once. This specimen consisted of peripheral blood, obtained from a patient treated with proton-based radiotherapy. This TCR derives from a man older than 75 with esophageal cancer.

The CDR3: CASSFGTGQRSPLHF. In DNA, the CDR3 is TGTGCCAGCAGCTTCGGGACAGGGCAGAGGTCACCCCTCCACTTT. J is TRBJ1-6 and V is TRBV5-4; 9 nucleotides agree with TRBD1. This CDR3 has 15 residues. Germline CDR1 and CDR2: SGHNT and YYREEE (reference sequence). V gave up 2 bases and J gave up 10 bases; unmatched junction bases: 7.